These 15 T cell receptor beta chains were sequenced from one sample in a study of cytomegalovirus exposure and HLA in healthy donors. In the PCR, 60 Vbeta and 13 Jbeta primers were used. The repertoire was sequenced with immunoSEQ multiplex PCR; TCRdb's copy has only in-frame clones and lacks some. This sample has about 170,000 clones, with under 75% found just once. Specimen: PBMCs. These TCRs come from a man aged 35 to 55 in good health and CMV-seropositive.

This chain links TRBV9 with TRBJ1-2; perhaps TRBD1 as D (5 bases). V was clipped by 0 bases and J by 4 bases, with 13 bases between them. CDR3 length equals 15 residues. Germline V CDR1 and CDR2: SGDLS, YYNGEE. CDR3 sequence (DNA): TGTGCCAGCAGCGTAGGAGGAGGGGATGGCTATGGCTACACCTTC. This sequence encodes CASSVGGGDGYGYTF.

This clone was counted only a few times. The chain has TRBV7-9 and TRBJ2-1; 7 nucleotides line up with TRBD1. CDR1 SEHNR and CDR2 FQNEAQ come from the germline V gene (reference sequence). The CDR3 is 17 residues long. The V and J ends lost 1 base and 1 base, in that order; junction bases with no gene match: 7. The CDR3 is CASSLGGKGASYNEQFF. The CDR3 region has the DNA TGTGCCAGCAGCTTAGGGGGTAAGGGGGCGTCCTACAATGAGCAGTTCTTC.

This chain links TRBV11-3 with TRBJ2-2; 9 bases fit TRBD1. Per germline, CDR1 SGHNT and CDR2 YENEEA. V shed 4 bases, J shed 3 bases, and the junction held 3 bases outside the gene matches. The CDR3 loop spans 15 amino acids. The CDR3 spells CASSWTGVDTGELFF. CDR3 DNA sequence: TGTGCCAGCAGCTGGACAGGGGTGGACACCGGGGAGCTGTTTTTT.

This chain links TRBV2 with TRBJ2-7; D unclear. From germline, CDR1 is SNHLY and CDR2 FYNNEI. The CDR3 covers 14 residues. Trimming cost V 5 bases and J 0 bases, with 11 bases left between them. CDR3 region: CASSNPGYSYEQYF. The CDR3 DNA is TGTGCCAGCAGTAATCCAGGATACTCCTACGAGCAGTACTTC.

This chain connects TRBV5-4 to TRBJ2-6; D unresolved. V lost 0 bases to trimming and J lost 0 bases, with 4 bases between them. This CDR3 has 15 amino acids. Germline loops: CDR1 SGHNT, CDR2 YYREEE (reference sequence). The CDR3 reads CASSLVGSGANVLTF. Here the CDR3 DNA reads TGTGCCAGCAGCTTGGTCGGCTCTGGGGCCAACGTCCTGACTTTC.

Here the CDR3 DNA reads TGTGCAAGTCGCCCAGGGGGCAGGGGGAACACTGAAGCTTTCTTT. Protein product: CASRPGGRGNTEAFF. The chain recombines TRBV12-2 with TRBJ1-1; the table gives TRBD1 as D, unverified against the DNA. TRBV12-2 is shown as a pseudogene. CDR3 length equals 15 residues.

A note on this clone: The same CDR3 arises from other DNA sequences in this sample as well. The chain employs TRBV18 and TRBJ1-1; TRBD1 matches at 8 bases. The CDR3 loop spans 15 amino acids. The germline gives CDR1 KGHSH, CDR2 LQKENI. V dropped 3 bases and J dropped 4; count of bases not matched to a gene: 7. Here the CDR3 reads CASSPATGGGTEAFF. The CDR3 region has the DNA TGTGCCAGCTCACCCGCCACAGGGGGGGGCACTGAAGCTTTCTTT.

This rearrangement joins TRBV4-2 to TRBJ1-6; D not certain. The CDR3 loop spans 15 amino acids. Germline V gives CDR1 LGHNA, CDR2 YNFKEQ. V was shortened by 2 bases and J by 8 bases, with 13 bases between the two germline ends. The CDR3 nucleotides read TGTGCCAGCAGCCAATTCGGGGAAACCCATTCACCCCTCCACTTT. Its translation is CASSQFGETHSPLHF.

CDR3 region: CASSPQSINYGYTF. CDR3 coding DNA: TGTGCCAGCTCACCTCAGTCCATAAACTATGGCTACACCTTC. V gene TRBV18 combines with J gene TRBJ1-2; D is undetermined. Trimming removed 3 bases at V and 2 bases at J, with 10 bases between. This CDR3 is built from 14 residues. Germline CDR1 reads KGHSH; CDR2 reads LQKENI.

The chain has TRBV5-1 and TRBJ2-5, with TRBD1 identical over 7 bases. Losses at the gene ends were 4 bases for V and 4 bases for J; bases not matched to a gene: 7. This CDR3 is 14 amino acids long. Germline CDR1 SGHRS, CDR2 YFSETQ. DNA for the CDR3: TGCGCCAGCAGCAGCAGACAGGGAAGAGAGACCCAGTACTTC. Encoded protein: CASSSRQGRETQYF.

This chain joins TRBV14 and TRBJ2-3, with D possibly being TRBD2 (6 bases). The CDR3 spans 15 residues. Between the trimmed V and J ends, which lost 5 bases and 5 bases, there was a span of 17 bases. Germline CDR1 reads SGHDN; CDR2 reads FVKESK. The CDR3 DNA sequence: TGTGCCAGCAGCAAGGTGCGGGGCCTGGGAGATACGCAGTATTTT. Translating it yields CASSKVRGLGDTQYF. Looking up the rest from reference TRBV14 and TRBJ2-3 gives the full variable domain: EAGVTQFPSHSVIEKGQTVTLRCDPISGHDNLYWYRRVMGKEIKFLLHFVKESKQDESGMPNNRFLAERTGGTYSTLKVQPAELEDSGVYFCASSKVRGLGDTQYFGPGTRLTVL.

This chain joins TRBV6-5 and TRBJ2-4, with 7 bases identical to TRBD2. CDR1 and CDR2 from the germline V gene are MNHEY and SVGAGI. With V trimmed by 6 bases and J by 10 bases, 12 bases remained unmatched. CDR3 length equals 14 residues. CDR3 DNA sequence: TGTGCCAGCAGGCGGACTAGGACCTGGAATATTCAGTACTTC. This codes for CASRRTRTWNIQYF.

The chain employs TRBV6-1 and TRBJ1-5; maybe TRBD1 (5 bases). The germline gives CDR1 MNHNS, CDR2 SASEGT. V lost 6 bases to trimming and J lost 9 bases, with 18 bases between them. The CDR3 has 14 residues. As DNA, the CDR3 is TGTGCCAGCAGGCCCACGGGGGGGGAGTTGCCCCAGCATTTT. This translates into CASRPTGGELPQHF.

The CDR3 spells CASSLDLPGKLFF. The DNA for the CDR3 is TGTGCCAGCAGCTTAGATCTACCGGGAAAACTGTTTTTT. The chain joins TRBV5-6 to TRBJ1-4; no reliable D call. V was clipped by 2 bases and J by 10 bases, with 12 bases between them. The CDR3 runs to 13 residues. Germline CDR1 is SGHDT and CDR2 is YYEEEE.

This chain connects TRBV13 to TRBJ2-5, with D uncertain. V was pared by 1 base and J by 5 bases, with 17 bases between. Germline CDR1 PRHDT, CDR2 FYEKMQ (reference sequence). The CDR3 loop spans 16 amino acids. The CDR3 coding sequence is TGTGCCAGCAGCTTAGTCGAGGATGGCGAGAACGAGACCCAGTACTTC. The encoded protein is CASSLVEDGENETQYF. Full variable domain (remainder filled in from reference TRBV13 and TRBJ2-5): AAGVIQSPRHLIKEKRETATLKCYPIPRHDTVYWYQQGPGQDPQFLISFYEKMQSDKGSIPDRFSAQQFSDYHSELNMSSLELGDSALYFCASSLVEDGENETQYFGPGTRLLVL.